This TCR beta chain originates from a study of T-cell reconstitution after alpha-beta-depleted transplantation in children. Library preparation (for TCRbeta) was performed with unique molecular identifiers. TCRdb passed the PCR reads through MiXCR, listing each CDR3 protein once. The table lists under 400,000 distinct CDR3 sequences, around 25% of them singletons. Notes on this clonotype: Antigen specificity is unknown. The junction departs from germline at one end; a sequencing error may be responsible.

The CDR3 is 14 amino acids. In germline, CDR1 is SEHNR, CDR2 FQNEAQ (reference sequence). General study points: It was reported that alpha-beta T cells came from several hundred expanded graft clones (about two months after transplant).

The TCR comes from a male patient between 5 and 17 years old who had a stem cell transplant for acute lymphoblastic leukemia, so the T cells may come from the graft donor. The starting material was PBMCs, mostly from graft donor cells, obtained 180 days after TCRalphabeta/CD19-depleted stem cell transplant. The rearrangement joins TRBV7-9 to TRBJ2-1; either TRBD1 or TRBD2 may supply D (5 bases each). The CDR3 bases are TGTGCCAGCAGCCCCGGGACGCCGGACAATGAGCAGCTCTTC. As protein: CASSPGTPDNEQLF.